This T cell receptor (beta chain) was observed in a study of OX40 agonist ivuxolimab in advanced cancers. The data were produced by immunoSEQ multiplex PCR, yet TCRdb's version contains in-frame clones alone and is incomplete. The sample yields about 27,000 clones, roughly 90% seen once. The CDR3 contains 14 residues. The germline CDR1 and CDR2 sequences are SNHLY and FYNNEI. V lost 0 bases and J 3 bases, leaving 9 bases between the germline ends. This specimen was CD4+ or CD8+ T cells sorted from blood, taken in a trial of the OX40 agonist ivuxolimab. This TCR came from an adult with an advanced solid tumor such as melanoma, head and neck, liver or kidney cancer. V is TRBV2 and J is TRBJ2-7; D is perhaps TRBD2 (6 bases). This chain's CDR3 is CASSEAAGSYEQYF. CDR3 bases: TGTGCCAGCAGTGAAGCTGCGGGGAGCTACGAGCAGTACTTC.